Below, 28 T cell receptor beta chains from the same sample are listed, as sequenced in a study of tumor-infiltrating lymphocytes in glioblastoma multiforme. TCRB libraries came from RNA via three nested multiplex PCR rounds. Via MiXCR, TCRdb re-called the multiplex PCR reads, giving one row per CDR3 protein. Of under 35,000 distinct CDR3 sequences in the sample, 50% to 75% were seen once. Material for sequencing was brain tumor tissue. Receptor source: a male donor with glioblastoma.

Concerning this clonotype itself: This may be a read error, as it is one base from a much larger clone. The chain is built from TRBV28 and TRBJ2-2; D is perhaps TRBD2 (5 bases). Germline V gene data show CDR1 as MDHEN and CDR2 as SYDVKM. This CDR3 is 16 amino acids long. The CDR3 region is CASSYVGSLLTGKLFF. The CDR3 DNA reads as TGTGCCAGCAGTTACGTAGGCAGTCTTCTTACCGGGAAGCTGTTTTTT.

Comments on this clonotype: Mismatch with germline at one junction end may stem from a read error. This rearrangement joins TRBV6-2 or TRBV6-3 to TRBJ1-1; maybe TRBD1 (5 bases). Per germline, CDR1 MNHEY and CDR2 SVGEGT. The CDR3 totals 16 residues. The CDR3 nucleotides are TGTGCCAGCAGCCAAAGGGGAGGCACAACGAACACTAAAGCTTTCTTT. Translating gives CASSQRGGTTNTKAFF.

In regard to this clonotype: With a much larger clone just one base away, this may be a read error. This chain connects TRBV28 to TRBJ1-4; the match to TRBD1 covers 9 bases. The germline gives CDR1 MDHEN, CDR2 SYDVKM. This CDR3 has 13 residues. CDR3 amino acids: CAAEDRGTEKLFF. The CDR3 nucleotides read TGTGCGGCCGAGGACAGGGGTACTGAAAAACTGTTTTTT.

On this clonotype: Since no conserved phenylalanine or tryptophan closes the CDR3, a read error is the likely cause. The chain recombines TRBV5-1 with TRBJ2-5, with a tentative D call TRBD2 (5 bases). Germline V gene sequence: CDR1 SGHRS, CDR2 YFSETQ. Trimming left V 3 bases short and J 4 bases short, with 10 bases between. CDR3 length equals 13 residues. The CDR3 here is CASSSSLAETQYL. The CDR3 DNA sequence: TGCGCCAGCAGCTCTAGCCTCGCAGAGACCCAGTACCTC.

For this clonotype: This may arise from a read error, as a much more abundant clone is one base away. The CDR3 spells CASSLWGLLSYNEQCF. CDR3 sequence (DNA): TGTGCCAGCAGCTTATGGGGGCTCCTCTCCTACAATGAGCAGTGCTTC. The chain joins TRBV7-9 to TRBJ2-1; a possible D gene is TRBD1 (6 bases). Germline V CDR1 and CDR2: SEHNR, FQNEAQ (reference sequence). CDR3 size: 16 residues.

CDR3 amino acids: CASSFRQGGNEQFF. The DNA for the CDR3 is TGTGCCAGCAGCTTCCGACAGGGGGGAAATGAGCAGTTCTTC. The rearrangement links TRBV5-6 to TRBJ2-1; 9 positions agree with TRBD1. Germline CDR1 reads SGHDT; CDR2 reads YYEEEE. CDR3 size: 14 residues. Germline trimming cut 2 bases from V and 7 bases from J; bases unmatched to any gene: 4. Variable domain in full (rest from reference TRBV5-6 and TRBJ2-1): DAGVTQSPTHLIKTRGQQVTLRCSPKSGHDTVSWYQQALGQGPQFIFQYYEEEERQRGNFPDRFSGHQFPNYSSELNVNALLLGDSALYLCASSFRQGGNEQFFGPGTRLTVL.

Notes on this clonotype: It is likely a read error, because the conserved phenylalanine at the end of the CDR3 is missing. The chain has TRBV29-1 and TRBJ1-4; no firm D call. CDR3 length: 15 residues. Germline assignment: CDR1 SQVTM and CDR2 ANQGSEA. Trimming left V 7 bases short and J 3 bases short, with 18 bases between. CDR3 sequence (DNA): TGCAGCGCCCTATTGACGGGAGGATCTAATGAAAAACTGTTTTCT. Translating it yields CSALLTGGSNEKLFS.

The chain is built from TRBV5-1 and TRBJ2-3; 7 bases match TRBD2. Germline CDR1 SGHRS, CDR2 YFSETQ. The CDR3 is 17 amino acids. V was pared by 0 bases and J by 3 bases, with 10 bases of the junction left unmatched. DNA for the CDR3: TGCGCCAGCAGCTTGGTTCCAGCGGGACTCAATACAGATACGCAGTATTTT. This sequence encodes CASSLVPAGLNTDTQYF.

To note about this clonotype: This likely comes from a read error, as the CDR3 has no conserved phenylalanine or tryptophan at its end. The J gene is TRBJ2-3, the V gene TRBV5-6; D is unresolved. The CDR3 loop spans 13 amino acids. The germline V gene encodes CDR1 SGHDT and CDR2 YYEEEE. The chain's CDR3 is CASSLVAADTQYL. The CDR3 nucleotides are TGTGCCAGCAGCTTGGTCGCTGCAGACACGCAGTATTTG.

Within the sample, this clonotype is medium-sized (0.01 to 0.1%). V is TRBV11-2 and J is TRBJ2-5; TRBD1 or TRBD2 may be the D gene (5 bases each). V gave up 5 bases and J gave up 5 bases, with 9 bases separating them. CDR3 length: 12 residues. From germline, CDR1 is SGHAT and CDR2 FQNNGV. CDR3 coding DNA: TGTGCCAGCAGCCAGTGGGGGGAGACCCAGTACTTC. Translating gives CASSQWGETQYF.

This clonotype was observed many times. The CDR3 spells CAWSRGGRGVGDTQYF. The CDR3, as DNA: TGTGCCTGGAGTCGGGGGGGCAGGGGCGTAGGAGATACGCAGTATTTT. The rearrangement uses TRBV30 and TRBJ2-3; TRBD2 agrees at 8 bases. This CDR3 has 16 residues. Germline CDR1 GTSNPN, CDR2 SVGIG (reference sequence). The trim removed 2 bases at V and 5 bases at J, leaving 12 bases unmatched.

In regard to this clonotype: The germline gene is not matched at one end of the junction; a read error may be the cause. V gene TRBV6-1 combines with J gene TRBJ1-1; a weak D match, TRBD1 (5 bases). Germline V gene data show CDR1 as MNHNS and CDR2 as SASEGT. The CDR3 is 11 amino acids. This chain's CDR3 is CVSSERGEAFF. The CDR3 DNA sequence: TGTGTCAGCAGTGAAAGGGGTGAGGCTTTCTTT.

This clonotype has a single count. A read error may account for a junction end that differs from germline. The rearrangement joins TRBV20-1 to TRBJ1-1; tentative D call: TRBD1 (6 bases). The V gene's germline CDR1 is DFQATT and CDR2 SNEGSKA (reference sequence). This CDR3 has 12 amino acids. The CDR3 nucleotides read TGCAGTACTAGGGAGGGGGGCACTGAAGCTTTCTTT. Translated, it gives CSTREGGTEAFF.

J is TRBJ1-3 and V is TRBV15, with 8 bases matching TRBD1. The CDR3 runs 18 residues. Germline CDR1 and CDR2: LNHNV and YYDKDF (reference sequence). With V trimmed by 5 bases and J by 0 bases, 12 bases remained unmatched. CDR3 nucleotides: TGTGCCACCAGCTCCGGACAGGGACCCCTTCACTCTGGAAACACCATATATTTT. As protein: CATSSGQGPLHSGNTIYF.

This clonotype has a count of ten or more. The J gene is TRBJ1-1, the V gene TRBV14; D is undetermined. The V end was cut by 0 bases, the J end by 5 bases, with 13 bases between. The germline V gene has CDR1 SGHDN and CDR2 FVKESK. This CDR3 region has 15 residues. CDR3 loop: CASSQDGWVRTEAFF. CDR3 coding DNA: TGTGCCAGCAGCCAAGACGGGTGGGTGAGGACTGAAGCTTTCTTT.

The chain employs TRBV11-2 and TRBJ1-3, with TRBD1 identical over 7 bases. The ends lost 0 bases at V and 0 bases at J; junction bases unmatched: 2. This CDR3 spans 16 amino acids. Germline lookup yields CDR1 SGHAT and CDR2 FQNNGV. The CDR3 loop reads CASSLEGGFSGNTIYF. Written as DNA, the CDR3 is TGTGCCAGCAGCTTAGAAGGGGGCTTCTCTGGAAACACCATATATTTT.

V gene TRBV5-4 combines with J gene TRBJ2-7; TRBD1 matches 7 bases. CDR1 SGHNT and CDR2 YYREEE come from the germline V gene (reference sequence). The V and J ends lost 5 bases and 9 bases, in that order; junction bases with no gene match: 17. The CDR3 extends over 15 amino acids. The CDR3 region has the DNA TGTGCCAGCAGACCGGCCACAGGGGCGACCTACCGGCAGTACTTC. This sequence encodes CASRPATGATYRQYF.

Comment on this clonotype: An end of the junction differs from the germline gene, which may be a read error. CDR3 DNA sequence: TGTGCCAGCAGTGGAGCGCTACGCCTCTTTAGCACAGATACGCAATATTTT. The encoded protein is CASSGALRLFSTDTQYF. V gene TRBV2 combines with J gene TRBJ2-3; D ambiguous. CDR1 is SNHLY, CDR2 FYNNEI, per germline. The CDR3 has 17 residues.

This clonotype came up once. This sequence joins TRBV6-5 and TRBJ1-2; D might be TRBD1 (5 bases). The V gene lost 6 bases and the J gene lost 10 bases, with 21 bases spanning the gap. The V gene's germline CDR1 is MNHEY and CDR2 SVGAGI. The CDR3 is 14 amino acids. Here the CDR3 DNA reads TGTGCCAGCAGCAAGGTGGACATTTTAGGTGACTACACCTTC. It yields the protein CASSKVDILGDYTF.

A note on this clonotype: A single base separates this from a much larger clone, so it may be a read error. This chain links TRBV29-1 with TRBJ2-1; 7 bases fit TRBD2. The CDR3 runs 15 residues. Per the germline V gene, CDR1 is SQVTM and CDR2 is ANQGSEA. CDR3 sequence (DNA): TGCAGCATGACCGGGACTACTACGAATTTCAATGGGCAGTTCTTC. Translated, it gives CSMTGTTTNFNGQFF.

CDR3 amino acids: CASSLTGKGYGYTF. In nucleotides, the CDR3 is TGTGCCAGCAGCTTAACAGGGAAGGGCTATGGCTACACCTTC. The chain recombines TRBV7-3 with TRBJ1-2, with unresolved D. Germline V CDR1 and CDR2: SGHTA, FQGTGA. This CDR3 spans 14 amino acids. V lost 0 bases to trimming and J lost 4 bases, with 9 bases between them.

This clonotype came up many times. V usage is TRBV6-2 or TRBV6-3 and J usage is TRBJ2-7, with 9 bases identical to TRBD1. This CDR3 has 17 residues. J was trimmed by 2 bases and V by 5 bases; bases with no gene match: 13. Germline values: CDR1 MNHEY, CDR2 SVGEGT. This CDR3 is CASSQGQGERLAYEQYF. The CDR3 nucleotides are TGTGCCAGCAGTCAGGGACAGGGCGAGAGATTGGCCTACGAGCAGTACTTC.

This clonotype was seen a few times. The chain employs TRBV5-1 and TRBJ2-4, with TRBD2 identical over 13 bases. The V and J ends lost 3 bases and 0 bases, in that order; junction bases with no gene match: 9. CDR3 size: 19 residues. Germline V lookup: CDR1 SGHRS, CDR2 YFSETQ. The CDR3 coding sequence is TGCGCCAGCAGCTGGACTAGCGGGAGTGATTCTGGAGCCAAAAACATTCAGTACTTC. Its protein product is CASSWTSGSDSGAKNIQYF.

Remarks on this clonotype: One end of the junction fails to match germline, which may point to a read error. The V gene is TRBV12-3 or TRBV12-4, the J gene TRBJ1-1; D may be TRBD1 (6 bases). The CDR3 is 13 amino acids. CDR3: CTSSSMGHPEAFF. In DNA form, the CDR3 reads TGTACCAGCAGTTCAATGGGACACCCGGAAGCCTTCTTT.

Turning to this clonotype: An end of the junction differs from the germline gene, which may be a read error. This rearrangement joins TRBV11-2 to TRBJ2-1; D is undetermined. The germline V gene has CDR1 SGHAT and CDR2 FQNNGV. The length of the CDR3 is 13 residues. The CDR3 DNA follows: TGTGCCAGCAGCTTAGATCTGCGAAATGAGCAGTTCTTT. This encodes CASSLDLRNEQFF. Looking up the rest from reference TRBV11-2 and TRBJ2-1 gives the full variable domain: EAGVAQSPRYKIIEKRQSVAFWCNPISGHATLYWYQQILGQGPKLLIQFQNNGVVDDSQLPKDRFSAERLKGVDSTLKIQPAKLEDSAVYLCASSLDLRNEQFFGPGTRLTVL.

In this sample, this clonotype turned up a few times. CDR3: CASSLMAVGGADTQYF. The CDR3 coding sequence is TGTGCCAGCAGCTTAATGGCGGTAGGAGGTGCAGATACGCAGTATTTT. The chain combines TRBV7-2 with TRBJ2-3; possible D gene TRBD2, 5 bases. Looked up from germline, CDR1 is SGHTA and CDR2 is FQGNSA. The CDR3 spans 16 residues. V was cut by 2 bases and J by 4 bases, with 16 bases left in between.

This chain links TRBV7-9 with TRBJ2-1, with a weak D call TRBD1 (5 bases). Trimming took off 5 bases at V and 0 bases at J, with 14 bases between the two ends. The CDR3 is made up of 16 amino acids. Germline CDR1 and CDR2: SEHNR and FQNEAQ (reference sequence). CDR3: CASSILDRSSYNEQFF. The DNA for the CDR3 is TGTGCCAGCAGCATCCTCGACAGAAGCTCCTACAATGAGCAGTTCTTC.

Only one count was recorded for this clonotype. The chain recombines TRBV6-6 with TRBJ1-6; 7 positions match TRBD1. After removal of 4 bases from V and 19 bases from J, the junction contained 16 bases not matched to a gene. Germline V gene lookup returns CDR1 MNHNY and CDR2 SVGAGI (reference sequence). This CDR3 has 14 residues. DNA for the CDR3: TGTGCCAGCAGTTCGGGACAGTATAATTCACCCATTCACTTT. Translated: CASSSGQYNSPIHF.